The rows below give T cell receptor beta chains drawn from one sample of a study of T cell repertoires in cytomegalovirus infection. These receptors have no known antigen. TCRdb fed the reads into MiXCR, producing one record per CDR3 protein. The sample comprises 57,000 or so distinct CDR3 sequences, roughly a third of which are singletons, and around 70% rests with the top ten. Sequenced material: PBMCs, sequenced either directly or after in vitro stimulation (not recorded which). These receptors all stem from a human donor in good health (CMV status not recorded). Some clones in this sample may be carry-over from other donors' samples. Each CDR3 is given with its conserved first and last residue. The D gene is left open where the match is weak. Expanded clones are given a class, and other clones once, few, many or no size at all.

v_gene	j_gene	d_gene	abundance	CDR3nt	CDR3aa
TRBV12-3/TRBV12-4	TRBJ2-7	-	many	TGTGCCAGCAGTTTAGGCTGGATCTCCTACGAGCAGTACTTC	CASSLGWISYEQYF
TRBV11-2	TRBJ2-7	TRBD2	few	TGTGCCAGCAGCCAGACATCGGGGGGCTCCTACGAGCAGTACTTC	CASSQTSGGSYEQYF
TRBV12-3/TRBV12-4	TRBJ2-3	TRBD2	-	TGTGCCAGCGGCCTAGCGGGGCTGACAGATACGCAGTATTTT	CASGLAGLTDTQYF
TRBV19	TRBJ2-7	TRBD1	-	TGTGCCAGTCGCGGACAGGGGGCCTACGAGCAGTACTTC	CASRGQGAYEQYF
TRBV5-1	TRBJ1-4	-	-	TGCGCCAGCAGCTTGACTGGCACCAATGAAAAACTGTTTTTT	CASSLTGTNEKLFF
TRBV27	TRBJ1-6	-	-	TGTGCCAGCAGGGGCCAGAGCTCCTATAATTCACCCCTCCACTTT	CASRGQSSYNSPLHF
TRBV7-9	TRBJ1-2	-	-	TGTGCCAGCAGCTTAGCGTCCCAGGGTTATGGCTACACCTTC	CASSLASQGYGYTF
TRBV12-3/TRBV12-4	TRBJ1-1	-	-	TGTGCCAGCAGTTTATGGCAGGGAGGAAGGAACACTGAAGCTTTCTTT	CASSLWQGGRNTEAFF
TRBV5-5	TRBJ2-7	-	-	TGTGCCAGCAGCTTGGGGGGTGGGGGGTCCTACGAGCAGTACTTC	CASSLGGGGSYEQYF
TRBV2	TRBJ1-3	-	-	TGTGCCAGCATGCAGGACGGATCTGGAAACACCATATATTTT	CASMQDGSGNTIYF
TRBV6-2/TRBV6-3	TRBJ2-1	TRBD2	few	TGTGCCAGCAGAGTAGCGGGGAGTGGGAATGAGCAGTTCTTC	CASRVAGSGNEQFF
TRBV24-1	TRBJ1-2	-	few	TGTGCCCCCGCGGACAGCGCCCAGTTGGACTATGGCTACACCTTC	CAPADSAQLDYGYTF
TRBV20-1	TRBJ2-2	-	many	TGCAGTGCCCGGGAGCAGGGGCGAACCGGGGAGCTGTTTTTT	CSAREQGRTGELFF
TRBV15	TRBJ1-1	-	-	TGTGCCACCAGCAGAGATCGAGGGAACACTGAAGCTTTCTTT	CATSRDRGNTEAFF
TRBV12-3/TRBV12-4	TRBJ1-2	-	few	TGTGCCAGCAGTCTCGGGGGTTCCTATGGCTACACCTTC	CASSLGGSYGYTF
TRBV2	TRBJ2-7	TRBD2	once	TGTGCCAGCAGTGAAGGTCGGGGGGCCTACGAGCAGTACTTC	CASSEGRGAYEQYF
TRBV12-3/TRBV12-4	TRBJ2-3	-	many	TGTGCCAGCAGTTTACCGGATTCAGATACGCAGTATTTT	CASSLPDSDTQYF
TRBV19	TRBJ2-1	TRBD1	-	TGTGCCAGTAGAGAGGACAGGACCTACAATGAGCAGTTCTTC	CASREDRTYNEQFF
TRBV5-4	TRBJ2-2	-	-	TGTGCCAGCAGCGAGACCTCCAAAGACACCGGGGAGCTGTTTTTT	CASSETSKDTGELFF
TRBV2	TRBJ1-6	-	few	TGTGCCAGCAGTGTTGAACAGGTGGCTGGAGGGGGACCCCTCCACTTT	CASSVEQVAGGGPLHF
TRBV7-2	TRBJ2-1	-	few	TGTGCCAGCAGCTTACTTGGAGGGGGTTACAATGAGCAGTTCTTC	CASSLLGGGYNEQFF
TRBV5-4	TRBJ2-1	TRBD2	few	TGTGCCAGCAGACAACTAGCGGGGGGCAATGAGCAGTTCTTC	CASRQLAGGNEQFF
TRBV20-1	TRBJ2-7	TRBD1	few	TGCAGTGCTAGAGATTCCAGGACAGGGGGCTCCGAGCAGTACTTC	CSARDSRTGGSEQYF
TRBV7-3	TRBJ2-1	TRBD2	-	TGTGCCAGCAGCCCCAGACTAGCGGGAGAGCAGTTCTTC	CASSPRLAGEQFF
TRBV7-6	TRBJ2-5	-	-	TGTGCCAGCACCCCGACTCAAGAGACCCAGTACTTC	CASTPTQETQYF
TRBV20-1	TRBJ2-7	-	-	TGCAGTGCTAGGAACGGCCGGCCGGGGCAGTACTTC	CSARNGRPGQYF
TRBV11-2	TRBJ2-1	-	-	TGTGCCAGCGGTCTTTCTACCTCCTACAATGAGCAGTTCTTC	CASGLSTSYNEQFF
TRBV7-2	TRBJ2-7	TRBD1	many	TGTGCCAGCAGCTCAGGGGGCTCAAAGGAGCAGTACTTC	CASSSGGSKEQYF
TRBV5-1	TRBJ1-6	TRBD1	-	TGCGCCAGCAGCTTGGAGGGGGCAAATTCACCCCTCCACTTT	CASSLEGANSPLHF